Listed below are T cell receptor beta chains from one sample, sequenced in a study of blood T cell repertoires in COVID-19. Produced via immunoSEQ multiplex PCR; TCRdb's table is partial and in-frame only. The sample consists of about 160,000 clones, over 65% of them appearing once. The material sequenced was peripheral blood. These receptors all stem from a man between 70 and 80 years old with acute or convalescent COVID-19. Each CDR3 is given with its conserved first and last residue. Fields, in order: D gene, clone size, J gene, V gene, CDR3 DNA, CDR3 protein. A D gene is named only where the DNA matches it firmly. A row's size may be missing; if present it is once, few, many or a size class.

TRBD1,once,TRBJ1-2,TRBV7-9,TGTGCCAGCAGCACGAGTGCAGGGGGCGATTTTTCTTGGGGCTACACCTTC,CASSTSAGGDFSWGYTF
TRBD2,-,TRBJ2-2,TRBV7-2,TGTGCCAGCAGCTCTAGCTCTGGACTAGCTGTTACCGGGGAGCTGTTTTTT,CASSSSSGLAVTGELFF
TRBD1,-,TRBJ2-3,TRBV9,TGTGCCAGCAGCGTAGGGACAGGGGCAGATACGCAGTATTTT,CASSVGTGADTQYF
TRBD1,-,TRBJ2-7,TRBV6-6,TGTGCCAGCAACTACAGGGGCCGTCCGGAGCAGTACTTC,CASNYRGRPEQYF
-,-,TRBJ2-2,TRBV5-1,TGCGCCAGCAGCTTGGAAGGGGGCACCGGGGAGCTGTTTTTT,CASSLEGGTGELFF
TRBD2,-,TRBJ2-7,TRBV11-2,TGTGCCAGCAGCCGGTTAGCGGGAAACTACGAGCAGTACTTC,CASSRLAGNYEQYF
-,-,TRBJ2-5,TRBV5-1,TGCGCCAGCAGCGGGGGGGCTCTCCAAGAGACCCAGTACTTC,CASSGGALQETQYF
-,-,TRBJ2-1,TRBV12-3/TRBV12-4,TGTGCCAGCACCCGTTCCTACAATGAGCAGTTCTTC,CASTRSYNEQFF
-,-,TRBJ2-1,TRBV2,TGTGCCAGCAGATTCCCCCCGAGCCCATATTACAATGAGCAGTTCTTC,CASRFPPSPYYNEQFF
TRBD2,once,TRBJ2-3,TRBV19,TGTGCCAGTAGTACGCTAGCGGGAGGGGGCGATACGCAGTATTTT,CASSTLAGGGDTQYF
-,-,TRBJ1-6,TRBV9,TGTGCCAGCAGCGTACGATCCTCCGTGGGCACGCCCCTCCACTTT,CASSVRSSVGTPLHF
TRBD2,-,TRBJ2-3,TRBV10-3,TGTGCCATCAGTGAGTCGCCTGGCGGGGGGCCTTTAGATACGCAGTATTTT,CAISESPGGGPLDTQYF
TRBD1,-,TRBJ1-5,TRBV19,TGTGCCAGTACCCGATCCGGGACAGACAATCAGCCCCAGCATTTT,CASTRSGTDNQPQHF
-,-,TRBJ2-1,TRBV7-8,TGTGCCAGCAGCTTAGTTGGGGCTAGGGGCGGTTACAATGAGCAGTTCTTC,CASSLVGARGGYNEQFF
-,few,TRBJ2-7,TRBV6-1,TGTGCCAGCAGAGAAGGCGGAAGATACGAGCAGTACTTC,CASREGGRYEQYF
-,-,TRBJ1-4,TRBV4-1,TGCGCCAGCAGCCAAGATACCGGGACACTGGGCGAAAAACTGTTTTTT,CASSQDTGTLGEKLFF
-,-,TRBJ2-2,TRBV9,TGTGCCAGCAGCGTCAGCGGCCCCGGGGAGCTGTTTTTT,CASSVSGPGELFF
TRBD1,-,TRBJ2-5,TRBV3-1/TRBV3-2,TGTGCCAGCAGCCAAGGGGGGGACAGGCAAGAGACCCAGTACTTC,CASSQGGDRQETQYF
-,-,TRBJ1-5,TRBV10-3,TGTGCCATCAGATCCTCAGGGGACGATCAGCCCCAGCATTTT,CAIRSSGDDQPQHF
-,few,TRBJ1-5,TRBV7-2,TGTGCCAGCAACCTTAATACAGGAAATCAGCCCCAGCATTTT,CASNLNTGNQPQHF
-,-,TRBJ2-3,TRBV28,TGTGCCAGCAGTTCCGACAGGAAAAGGGGCACAGATACGCAGTATTTT,CASSSDRKRGTDTQYF
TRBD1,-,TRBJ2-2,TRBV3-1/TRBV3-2,TGTGCCAGCTGGAGCAGGGACAGGGGATCGACCGGGGAGCTGTTTTTT,CASWSRDRGSTGELFF
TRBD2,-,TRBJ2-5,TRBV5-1,TGCGCCAGCAGCTTGGGGACTAGCGGACAAGAGACCCAGTACTTC,CASSLGTSGQETQYF